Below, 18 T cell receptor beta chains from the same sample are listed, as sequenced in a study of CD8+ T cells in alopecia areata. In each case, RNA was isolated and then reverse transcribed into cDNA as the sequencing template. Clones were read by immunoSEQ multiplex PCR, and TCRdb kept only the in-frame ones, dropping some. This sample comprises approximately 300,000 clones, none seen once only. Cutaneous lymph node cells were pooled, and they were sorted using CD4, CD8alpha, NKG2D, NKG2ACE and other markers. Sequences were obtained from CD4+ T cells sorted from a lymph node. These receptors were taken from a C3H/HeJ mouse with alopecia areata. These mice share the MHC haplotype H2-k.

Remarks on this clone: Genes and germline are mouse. Incomplete CDR3 DNA: TGTGCCAGCAGCCAAGGACTGGGGGGGCGCACCGGG. This gives the protein CASSQGLGGRTG. The entire CDR3 protein reads CASSQGLGGRTGQLYF. The chain is built from TRBV5 and TRBJ2-2; TRBD2 matches at 12 bases. The read is 4 residues too short to cover the CDR3 end, so that end is filled in from the germline J gene. The germline V gene has CDR1 LGHNA and CDR2 YNLKQL (reference sequence). The CDR3 is made up of 16 amino acids. V dropped 1 base and J dropped 4; count of bases not matched to a gene: 1.

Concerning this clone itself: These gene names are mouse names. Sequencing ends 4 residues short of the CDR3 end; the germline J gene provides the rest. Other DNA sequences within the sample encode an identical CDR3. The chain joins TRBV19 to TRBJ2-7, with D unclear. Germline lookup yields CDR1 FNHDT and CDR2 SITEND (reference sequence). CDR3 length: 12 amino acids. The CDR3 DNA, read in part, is TGTGCCAGCAGCCGCCAGAATTAT. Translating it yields CASSRQNY. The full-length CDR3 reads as CASSRQNYEQYF.

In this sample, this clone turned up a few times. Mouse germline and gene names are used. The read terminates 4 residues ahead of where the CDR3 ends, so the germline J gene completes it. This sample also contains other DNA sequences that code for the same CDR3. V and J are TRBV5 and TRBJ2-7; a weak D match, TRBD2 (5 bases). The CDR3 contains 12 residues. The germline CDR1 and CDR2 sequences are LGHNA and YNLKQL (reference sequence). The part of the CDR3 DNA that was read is TGTGCCAGCAGCCAATGGGGATAT. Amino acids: CASSQWGY. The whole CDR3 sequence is CASSQWGYEQYF.

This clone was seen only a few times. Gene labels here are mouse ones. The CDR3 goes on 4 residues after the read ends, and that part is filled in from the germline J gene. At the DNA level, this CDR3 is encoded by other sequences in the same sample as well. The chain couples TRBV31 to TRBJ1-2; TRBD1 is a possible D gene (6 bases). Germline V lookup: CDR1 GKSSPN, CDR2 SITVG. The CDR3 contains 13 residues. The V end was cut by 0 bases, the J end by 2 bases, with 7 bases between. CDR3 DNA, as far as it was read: TGTGCCTGGAGTCTCCAGGGGAACTCC. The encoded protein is CAWSLQGNS. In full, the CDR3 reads CAWSLQGNSDYTF.

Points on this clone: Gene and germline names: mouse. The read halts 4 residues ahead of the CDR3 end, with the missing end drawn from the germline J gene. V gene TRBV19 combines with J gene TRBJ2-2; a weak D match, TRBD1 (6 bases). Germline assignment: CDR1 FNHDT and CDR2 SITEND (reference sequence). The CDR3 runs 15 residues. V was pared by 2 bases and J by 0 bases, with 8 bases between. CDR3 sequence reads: CASSMGQANTGQLYF. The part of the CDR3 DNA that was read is TGTGCCAGCAGTATGGGACAAGCAAACACCGGG. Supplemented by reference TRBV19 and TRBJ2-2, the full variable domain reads GGIITQTPKFLIGQEGQKLTLKCQQNFNHDTMYWYRQDSGKGLRLIYYSITENDLQKGDLSEGYDASREKKSSFSLTVTSAQKNEMAVFLCASSMGQANTGQLYFGEGSKLTVL.

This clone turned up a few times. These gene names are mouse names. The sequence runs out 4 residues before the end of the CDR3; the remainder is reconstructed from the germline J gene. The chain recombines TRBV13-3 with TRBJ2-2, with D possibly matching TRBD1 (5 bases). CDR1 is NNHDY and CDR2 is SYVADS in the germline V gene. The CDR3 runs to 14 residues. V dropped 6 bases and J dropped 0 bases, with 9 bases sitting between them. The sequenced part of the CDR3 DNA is TGTGCCAGCAAGGACAAAACAAACACCGGG. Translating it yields CASKDKTNTG. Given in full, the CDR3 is CASKDKTNTGQLYF.

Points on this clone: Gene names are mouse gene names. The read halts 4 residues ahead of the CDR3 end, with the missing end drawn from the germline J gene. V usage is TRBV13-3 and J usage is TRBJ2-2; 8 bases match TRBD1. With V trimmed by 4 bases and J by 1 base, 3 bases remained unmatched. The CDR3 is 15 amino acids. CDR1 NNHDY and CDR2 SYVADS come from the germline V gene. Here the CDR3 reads CASSPDRENTGQLYF. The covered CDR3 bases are TGTGCCAGCAGTCCGGACAGGGAAAACACCGGG.

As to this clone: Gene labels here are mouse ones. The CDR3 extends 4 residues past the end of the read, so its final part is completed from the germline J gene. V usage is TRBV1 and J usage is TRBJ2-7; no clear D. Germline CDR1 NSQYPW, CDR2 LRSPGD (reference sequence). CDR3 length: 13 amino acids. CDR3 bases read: TGCACCTGCAGTGCAACGCCAGAATAT. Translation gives CTCSATPEY. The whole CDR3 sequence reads CTCSATPEYEQYF.

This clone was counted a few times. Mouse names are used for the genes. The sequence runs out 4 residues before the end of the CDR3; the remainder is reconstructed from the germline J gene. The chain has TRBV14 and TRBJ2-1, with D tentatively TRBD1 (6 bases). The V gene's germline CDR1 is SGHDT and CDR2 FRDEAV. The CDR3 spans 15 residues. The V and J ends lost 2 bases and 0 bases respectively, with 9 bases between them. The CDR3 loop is CASSLGTPNYAEQFF. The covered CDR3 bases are TGTGCCAGCAGTTTAGGGACACCTAACTATGCT. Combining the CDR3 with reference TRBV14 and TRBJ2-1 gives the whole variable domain EAGVTQSPRYAVLQEGQAVSFWCDPISGHDTLYWYQQPRDQGPQLLVYFRDEAVIDNSQLPSDRFSAVRPKGTNSTLKIQSAKQGDTATYLCASSLGTPNYAEQFFGPGTRLTVL.

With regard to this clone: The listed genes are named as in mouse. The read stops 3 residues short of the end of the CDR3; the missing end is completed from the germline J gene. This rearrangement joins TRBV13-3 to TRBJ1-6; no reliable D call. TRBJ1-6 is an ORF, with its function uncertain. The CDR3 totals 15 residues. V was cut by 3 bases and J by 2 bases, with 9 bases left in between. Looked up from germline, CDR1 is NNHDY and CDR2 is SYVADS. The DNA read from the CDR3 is TGTGCCAGCAGTGCCAGCCTTCCCTATAATTCGCCC. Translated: CASSASLPYNSP. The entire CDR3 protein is CASSASLPYNSPLYF.

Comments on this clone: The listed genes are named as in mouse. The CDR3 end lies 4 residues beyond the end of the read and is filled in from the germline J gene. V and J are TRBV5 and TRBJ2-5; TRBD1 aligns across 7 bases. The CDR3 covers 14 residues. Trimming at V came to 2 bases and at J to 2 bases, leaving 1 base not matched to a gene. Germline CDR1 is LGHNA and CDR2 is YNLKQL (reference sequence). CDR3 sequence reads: CASSQWDSQDTQYF. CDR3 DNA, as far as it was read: TGTGCCAGCAGCCAATGGGACAGCCAAGAC.

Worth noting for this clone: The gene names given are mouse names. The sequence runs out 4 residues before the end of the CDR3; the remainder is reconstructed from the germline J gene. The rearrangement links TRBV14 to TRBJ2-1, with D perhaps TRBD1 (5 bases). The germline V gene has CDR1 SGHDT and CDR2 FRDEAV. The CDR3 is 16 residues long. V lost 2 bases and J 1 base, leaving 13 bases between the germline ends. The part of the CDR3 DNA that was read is TGTGCCAGCAGTTTTTCGTGGACACAGAACTATGCT. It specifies CASSFSWTQNYA. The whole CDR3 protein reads CASSFSWTQNYAEQFF.

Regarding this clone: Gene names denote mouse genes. Here the CDR3 reads CASSRQGPYNSPLYF. Incomplete CDR3 DNA: TGTGCCAGCAGTCGTCAGGGGCCCTATAATTCGCCC. The chain carries TRBV13-1 and TRBJ1-6, with D possibly being TRBD1 (6 bases). The CDR3 goes on 3 residues after the read ends, and that part is filled in from the germline J gene. TRBJ1-6 is flagged as an ORF with uncertain function. CDR1 is NSHNY and CDR2 is SYGAGN in the germline V gene. The CDR3 is 15 amino acids. V was cut by 4 bases and J by 2 bases, with 10 bases left in between.

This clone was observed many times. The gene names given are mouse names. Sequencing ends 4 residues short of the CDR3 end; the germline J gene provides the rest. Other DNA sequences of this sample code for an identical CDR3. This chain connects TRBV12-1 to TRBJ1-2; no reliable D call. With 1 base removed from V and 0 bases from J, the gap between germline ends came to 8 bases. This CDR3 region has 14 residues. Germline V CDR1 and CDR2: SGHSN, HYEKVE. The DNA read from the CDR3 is TGTGCCAGCTCTCTTCAGGCGGCAAACTCC. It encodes CASSLQAANS. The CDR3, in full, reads CASSLQAANSDYTF.

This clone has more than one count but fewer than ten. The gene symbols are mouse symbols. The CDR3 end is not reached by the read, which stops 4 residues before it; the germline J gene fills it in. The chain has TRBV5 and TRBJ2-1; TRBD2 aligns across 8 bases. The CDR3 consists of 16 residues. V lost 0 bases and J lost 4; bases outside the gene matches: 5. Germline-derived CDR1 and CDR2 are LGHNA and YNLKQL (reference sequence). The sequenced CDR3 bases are TGTGCCAGCAGCCAAGATGGGGGGGAGGGGTATGCT. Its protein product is CASSQDGGEGYA. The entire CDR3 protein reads CASSQDGGEGYAEQFF.

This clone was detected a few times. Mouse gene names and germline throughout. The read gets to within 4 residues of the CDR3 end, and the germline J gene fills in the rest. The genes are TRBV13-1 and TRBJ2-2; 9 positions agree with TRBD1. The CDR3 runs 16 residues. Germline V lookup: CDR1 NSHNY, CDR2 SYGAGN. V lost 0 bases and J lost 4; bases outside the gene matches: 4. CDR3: CASSDAGTGITGQLYF. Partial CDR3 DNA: TGTGCCAGCAGTGATGCCGGGACAGGGATCACCGGG.

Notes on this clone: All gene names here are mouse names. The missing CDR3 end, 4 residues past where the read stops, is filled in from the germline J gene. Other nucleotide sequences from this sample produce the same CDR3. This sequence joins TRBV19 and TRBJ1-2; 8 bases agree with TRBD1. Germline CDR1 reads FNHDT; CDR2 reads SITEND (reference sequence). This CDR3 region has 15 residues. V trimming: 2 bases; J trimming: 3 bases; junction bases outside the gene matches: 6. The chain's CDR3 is CASSILGQGDSDYTF. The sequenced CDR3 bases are TGTGCCAGCAGTATCCTTGGACAGGGAGACTCC.

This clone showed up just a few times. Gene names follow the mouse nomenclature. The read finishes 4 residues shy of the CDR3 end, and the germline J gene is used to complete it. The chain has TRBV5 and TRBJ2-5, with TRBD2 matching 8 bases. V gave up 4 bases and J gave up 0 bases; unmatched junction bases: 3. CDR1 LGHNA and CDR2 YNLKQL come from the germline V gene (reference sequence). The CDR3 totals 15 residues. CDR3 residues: CASSLGGSNQDTQYF. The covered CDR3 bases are TGTGCCAGCAGCCTGGGGGGGTCTAACCAAGAC.